These 9 T cell receptor beta chains were sequenced from one sample in a study of blood T cell repertoires in COVID-19. Here immunoSEQ multiplex PCR was the method, and the copy in TCRdb shows in-frame clones only, minus some. This table has around 180,000 clones, 82% appearing once. Input material: peripheral blood. All receptors come from a woman older than 75 with active or convalescent COVID-19.

This clone was counted only a few times. The chain is built from TRBV5-4 and TRBJ1-6; no definite D call. Germline V gene lookup returns CDR1 SGHNT and CDR2 YYREEE (reference sequence). V lost 6 bases and J lost 7, with 14 bases in between. The CDR3 is 14 amino acids. The DNA of the CDR3 is TGTGCCAGCACCCTGGGTGGAGCGAATTCACCCCTCCACTTT. Protein: CASTLGGANSPLHF.

The chain couples TRBV6-5 to TRBJ1-2; D gene unclear. The V end was cut by 7 bases, the J end by 0 bases, with 12 bases between. This CDR3 region has 14 residues. Germline-derived CDR1 and CDR2 are MNHEY and SVGAGI. For the CDR3, the DNA is TGTGCCAGCACCAGAGGGCTTACTAACTATGGCTACACCTTC. Its protein is CASTRGLTNYGYTF.

This sequence joins TRBV5-1 and TRBJ2-1; 9 bases fit TRBD2. V lost 4 bases to trimming and J lost 0 bases; unmatched junction nucleotides: 5. The CDR3 runs 16 residues. Germline V lookup: CDR1 SGHRS, CDR2 YFSETQ. The CDR3 DNA reads TGCGCCAGCAGCGCGCTAGCGGGGCACTCCTACAATGAGCAGTTCTTC. Protein sequence: CASSALAGHSYNEQFF. The variable domain in full, completed from reference TRBV5-1 and TRBJ2-1, reads KAGVTQTPRYLIKTRGQQVTLSCSPISGHRSVSWYQQTPGQGLQFLFEYFSETQRNKGNFPGRFSGRQFSNSRSEMNVSTLELGDSALYLCASSALAGHSYNEQFFGPGTRLTVL.

This clone has more than one count but fewer than ten. This chain connects TRBV28 to TRBJ1-3; D remains unclear. Trimming took off 1 base at V and 0 bases at J, with 7 bases between the two ends. CDR1 is MDHEN and CDR2 is SYDVKM in the germline V gene. CDR3 length: 15 amino acids. CDR3 loop: CASSLSPSSGNTIYF. CDR3 in DNA: TGTGCCAGCAGTTTATCCCCGAGCTCTGGAAACACCATATATTTT. The full variable domain, its missing parts supplied by reference TRBV28 and TRBJ1-3, is DVKVTQSSRYLVKRTGEKVFLECVQDMDHENMFWYRQDPGLGLRLIYFSYDVKMKEKGDIPEGYSVSREKKERFSLILESASTNQTSMYLCASSLSPSSGNTIYFGEGSWLTVV.

The chain employs TRBV5-1 and TRBJ1-1; D call uncertain. CDR1 is SGHRS and CDR2 is YFSETQ in the germline V gene. The CDR3 length is 14 residues. V was pared by 0 bases and J by 5 bases, with 11 bases between. CDR3 sequence: CASSLAGVRTEAFF. The CDR3 DNA reads TGCGCCAGCAGCTTGGCCGGGGTTCGGACTGAAGCTTTCTTT.

This clone was seen only a few times. The V gene is TRBV28, the J gene TRBJ2-6; D is unresolved. The CDR3 length is 13 residues. Germline V gives CDR1 MDHEN, CDR2 SYDVKM. Trimming cost V 11 bases and J 1 base, with 9 bases left between them. Written as DNA, the CDR3 is TGTGCCGGCCGCAGGTCTGGGGCCAACGTCCTGACTTTC. Its translation is CAGRRSGANVLTF.

This sequence joins TRBV28 and TRBJ1-4; no clear D. Germline V CDR1 and CDR2: MDHEN, SYDVKM. Trimming left V 6 bases short and J 7 bases short, with 18 bases between. The CDR3 is 15 residues long. This CDR3 is CASSGEGSLGEKLFF. The CDR3 coding sequence is TGTGCCAGCAGCGGCGAGGGAAGTCTGGGTGAAAAACTGTTTTTT.

The gene calls are TRBV9 and TRBJ2-7; TRBD1 might be the D (6 bases). This CDR3 spans 13 amino acids. Germline V gene sequence: CDR1 SGDLS, CDR2 YYNGEE. V was pared by 0 bases and J by 6 bases, with 10 bases between. CDR3 amino acids: CASSVDTGFEQYF. CDR3 in DNA: TGTGCCAGCAGCGTAGATACAGGGTTCGAGCAGTACTTC.

The V and J genes are TRBV27 and TRBJ1-2, with TRBD1 as a possible D gene (5 bases). The CDR3 has 14 amino acids. Trimming shortened V by 3 bases and J by 11 bases, and 19 bases separated the two germline ends. The germline gives CDR1 MNHEY, CDR2 SMNVEV (reference sequence). The DNA for the CDR3 is TGTGCCAGCAGTTTTTGGCGGGACCACGTTGTGTACACCTTC. This translates into CASSFWRDHVVYTF.